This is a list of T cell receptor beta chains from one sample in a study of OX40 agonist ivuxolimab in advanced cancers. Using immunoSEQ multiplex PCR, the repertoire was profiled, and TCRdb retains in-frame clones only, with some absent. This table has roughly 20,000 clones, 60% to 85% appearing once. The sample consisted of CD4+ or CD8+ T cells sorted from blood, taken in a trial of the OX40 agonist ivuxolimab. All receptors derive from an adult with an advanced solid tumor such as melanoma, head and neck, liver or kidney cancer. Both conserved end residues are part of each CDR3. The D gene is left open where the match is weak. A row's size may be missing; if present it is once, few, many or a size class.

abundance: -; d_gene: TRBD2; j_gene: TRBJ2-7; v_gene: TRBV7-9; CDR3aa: CASSSRTSVIYEQYF; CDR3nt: TGTGCCAGCAGCTCCCGGACTAGCGTTATCTACGAGCAGTACTTC
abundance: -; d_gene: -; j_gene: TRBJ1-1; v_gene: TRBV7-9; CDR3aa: CASSLGGPNEAFF; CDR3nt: TGTGCCAGCAGCTTAGGGGGCCCAAACGAAGCTTTCTTT
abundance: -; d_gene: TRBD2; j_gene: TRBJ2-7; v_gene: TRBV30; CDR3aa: CAWSADLTSGGPLSSYEQYF; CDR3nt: TGTGCCTGGAGTGCAGATTTGACTAGCGGGGGGCCTCTGAGCTCCTACGAGCAGTACTTC
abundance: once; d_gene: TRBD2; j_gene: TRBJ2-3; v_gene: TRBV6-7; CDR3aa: CASSYHSGTSGPCSTQYF; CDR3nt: TGTGCCAGCAGTTACCATTCCGGGACTAGCGGGCCCTGCAGTACGCAGTATTTT
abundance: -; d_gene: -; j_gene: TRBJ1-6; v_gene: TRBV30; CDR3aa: CAWADSDQDNSPLHF; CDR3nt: TGTGCCTGGGCCGACAGCGACCAAGATAATTCACCCCTCCACTTT
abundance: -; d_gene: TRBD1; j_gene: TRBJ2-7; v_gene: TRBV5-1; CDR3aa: CASSMMIGDRYYEQYF; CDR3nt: TGCGCCAGCAGTATGATGATTGGGGACAGATACTACGAGCAGTACTTC
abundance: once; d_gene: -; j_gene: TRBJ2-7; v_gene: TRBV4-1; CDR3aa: CASSQDREWTERYF; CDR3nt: TGCGCCAGCAGCCAAGACCGGGAGTGGACGGAGCGGTACTTC
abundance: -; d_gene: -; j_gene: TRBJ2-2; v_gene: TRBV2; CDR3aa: CASSEREVNTGELFF; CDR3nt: TGTGCCAGCAGTGAAAGGGAGGTGAACACCGGGGAGCTGTTTTTT
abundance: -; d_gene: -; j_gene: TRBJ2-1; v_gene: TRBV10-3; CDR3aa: CASAGEAYNEQFF; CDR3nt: TGTGCCAGCGCAGGGGAGGCCTACAATGAGCAGTTCTTC
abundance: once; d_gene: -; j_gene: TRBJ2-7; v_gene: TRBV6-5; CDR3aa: CASSPGLNYEQYF; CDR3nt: TGTGCCAGCAGTCCGGGACTCAACTACGAGCAGTACTTC
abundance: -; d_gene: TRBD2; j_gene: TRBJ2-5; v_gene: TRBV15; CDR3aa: CATSRVTSGKETQYF; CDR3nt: TGTGCCACCAGCAGAGTTACTAGCGGTAAAGAGACCCAGTACTTC
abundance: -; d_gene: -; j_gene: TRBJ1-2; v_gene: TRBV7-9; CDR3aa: CASSFGAWQAYGYTF; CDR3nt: TGTGCCAGCAGCTTTGGGGCTTGGCAGGCATATGGCTACACCTTC
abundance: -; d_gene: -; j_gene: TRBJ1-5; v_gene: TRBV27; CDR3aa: CASSQRGSNQPQHF; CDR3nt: TGTGCCAGCAGTCAGAGGGGGAGCAATCAGCCCCAGCATTTT
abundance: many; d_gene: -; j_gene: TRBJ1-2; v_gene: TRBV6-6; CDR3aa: CASSHGPTFNYGYTF; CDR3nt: TGTGCCAGCAGCCACGGGCCAACTTTTAACTATGGCTACACCTTC
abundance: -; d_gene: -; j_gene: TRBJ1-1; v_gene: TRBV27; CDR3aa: CASSALDSNTEAFF; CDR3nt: TGTGCCAGCAGTGCTCTGGACAGCAACACTGAAGCTTTCTTT
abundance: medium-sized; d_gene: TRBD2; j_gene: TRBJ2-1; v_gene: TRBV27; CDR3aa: CASSLASGGTNEQFF; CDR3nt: TGTGCCAGCAGTTTAGCCAGCGGGGGGACGAATGAGCAGTTCTTC
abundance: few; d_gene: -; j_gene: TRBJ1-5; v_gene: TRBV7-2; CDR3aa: CASSLEVQGGDQPQHF; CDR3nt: TGTGCCAGCAGCTTAGAAGTACAGGGAGGGGATCAGCCCCAGCATTTT
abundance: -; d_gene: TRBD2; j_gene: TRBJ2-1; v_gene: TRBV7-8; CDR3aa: CASSLGYGGGYEQFF; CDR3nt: TGTGCCAGCAGCTTAGGGTACGGGGGGGGATACGAGCAGTTCTTC
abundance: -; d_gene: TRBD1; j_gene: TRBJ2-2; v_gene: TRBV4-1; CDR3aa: CASSLYSWTGKNTGELFF; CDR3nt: TGCGCCAGCAGCCTCTACTCATGGACAGGGAAAAACACCGGGGAGCTGTTTTTT
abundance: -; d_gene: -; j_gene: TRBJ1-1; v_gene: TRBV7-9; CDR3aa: CASSPWEMRTEAFF; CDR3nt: TGTGCCAGCAGCCCGTGGGAAATGAGGACTGAAGCTTTCTTT
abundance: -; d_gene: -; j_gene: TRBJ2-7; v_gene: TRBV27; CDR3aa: CASSTFEGDPYEQYF; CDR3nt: TGTGCCAGCAGCACCTTCGAGGGGGACCCCTACGAGCAGTACTTC
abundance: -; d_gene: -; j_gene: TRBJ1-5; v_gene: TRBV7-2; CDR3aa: CASSSRGGWGNQPQHF; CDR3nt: TGTGCCAGCAGCTCCCGGGGGGGCTGGGGCAATCAGCCCCAGCATTTT
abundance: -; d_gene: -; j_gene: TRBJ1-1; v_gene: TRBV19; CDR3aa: CASSLTTEAFF; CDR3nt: TGTGCCAGTAGTTTGACGACTGAAGCTTTCTTT
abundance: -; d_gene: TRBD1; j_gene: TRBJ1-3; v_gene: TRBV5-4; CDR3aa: CASSLVTGDEVTIYF; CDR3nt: TGTGCCAGCAGCTTGGTGACAGGGGATGAGGTCACCATATATTTT
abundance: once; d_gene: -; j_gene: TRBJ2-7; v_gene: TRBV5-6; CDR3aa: CASSLVTGLHEQYF; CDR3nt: TGTGCCAGCAGCTTGGTCACCGGGCTCCACGAGCAGTACTTC
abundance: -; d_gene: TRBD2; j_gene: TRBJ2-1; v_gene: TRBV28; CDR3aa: CASSLAGDGNEQFF; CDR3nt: TGTGCCAGCAGTTTAGCGGGGGACGGGAATGAGCAGTTCTTC
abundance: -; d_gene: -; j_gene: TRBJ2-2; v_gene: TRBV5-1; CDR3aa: CASSPANTGELFF; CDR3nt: TGCGCCAGCAGCCCCGCGAACACCGGGGAGCTGTTTTTT
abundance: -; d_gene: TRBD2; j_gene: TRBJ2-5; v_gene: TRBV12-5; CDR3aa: CASVPPTSGGEETQYF; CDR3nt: TGTGCTAGTGTTCCCCCCACTAGCGGGGGGGAAGAGACCCAGTACTTC
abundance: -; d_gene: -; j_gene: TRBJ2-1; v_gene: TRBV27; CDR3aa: CASGPLNEQFF; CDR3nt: TGTGCCAGCGGGCCCCTCAATGAGCAGTTCTTC
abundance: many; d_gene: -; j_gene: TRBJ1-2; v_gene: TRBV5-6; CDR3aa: CASSYGTGPRGYTF; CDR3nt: TGTGCCAGCAGCTATGGGACTGGCCCGAGAGGCTACACCTTC
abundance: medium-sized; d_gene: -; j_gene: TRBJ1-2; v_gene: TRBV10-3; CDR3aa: CAIRYRVGYGYTF; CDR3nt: TGTGCCATCAGGTACAGGGTGGGGTATGGCTACACCTTC
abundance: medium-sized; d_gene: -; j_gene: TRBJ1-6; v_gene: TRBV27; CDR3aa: CASSPAAAFRPLHF; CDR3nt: TGTGCCAGCAGTCCCGCGGCAGCTTTTCGCCCCCTCCACTTT
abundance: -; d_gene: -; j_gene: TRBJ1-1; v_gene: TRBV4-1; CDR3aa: CASRQSPGEGNTEAFF; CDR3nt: TGCGCCAGCAGACAAAGTCCAGGGGAGGGGAACACTGAAGCTTTCTTT
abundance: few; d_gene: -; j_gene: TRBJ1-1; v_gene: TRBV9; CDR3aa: CASSSSGEVNTEAFF; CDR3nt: TGTGCCAGCAGCTCATCAGGGGAGGTGAACACTGAAGCTTTCTTT
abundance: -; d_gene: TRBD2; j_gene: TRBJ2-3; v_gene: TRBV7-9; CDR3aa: CASRRTSGTSSTDTQYF; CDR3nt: TGTGCCAGCAGACGGACTAGCGGGACTTCTAGCACAGATACGCAGTATTTT
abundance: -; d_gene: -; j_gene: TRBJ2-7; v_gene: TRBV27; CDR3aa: CASSSFRDGPYEQYF; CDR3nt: TGTGCCAGCAGCTCCTTCCGGGACGGACCCTACGAGCAGTACTTC
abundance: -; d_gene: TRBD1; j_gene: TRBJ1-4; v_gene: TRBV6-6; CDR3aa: CAADGGTGANEKLFF; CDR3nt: TGTGCCGCAGATGGGGGGACAGGTGCTAATGAAAAACTGTTTTTT
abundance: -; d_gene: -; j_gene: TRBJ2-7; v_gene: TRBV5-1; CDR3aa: CASSLESSYEQYF; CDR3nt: TGCGCCAGCAGCTTGGAAAGTTCGTACGAGCAGTACTTC
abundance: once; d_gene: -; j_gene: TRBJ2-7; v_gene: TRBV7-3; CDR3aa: CASSLIGGAYEQYF; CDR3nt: TGTGCCAGCAGCCTCATCGGCGGAGCCTACGAGCAGTACTTC
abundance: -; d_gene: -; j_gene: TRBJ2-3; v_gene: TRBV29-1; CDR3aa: CSGDITENTDTQYF; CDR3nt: TGCAGCGGGGACATCACGGAAAACACAGATACGCAGTATTTT
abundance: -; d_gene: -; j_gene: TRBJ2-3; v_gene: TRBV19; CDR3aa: CASSVVAVRTDTQYF; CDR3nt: TGTGCCAGTAGTGTGGTGGCAGTCCGTACAGATACGCAGTATTTT